This T cell receptor beta chain originates from a study of read filtering for tumor transcriptome and immune sequencing (TCRdb year 2020). Study-wide context: The cohort was composed of some 17 male and 14 female patients, with a mean age of about 68 years and an age range of roughly 45 to 80. Per sample, about 3.5 to 10.27 million TCR-region mapped reads were obtained with IR-seq, compared with only about 80 to 1,300 with RNA-seq. TCR repertoires obtained by targeted immune repertoire sequencing and by bulk whole-transcriptome sequencing performed on the same bone marrow samples were compared. One of the main goals was to work out a read-filtering strategy for immune repertoire data, in particular whether clonotypes backed by only a single read should be removed. Whole-transcriptome libraries were prepared with the TruSeq RNA Access Library Prep Kit after DNase treatment. By revised international staging, roughly 8 patients were R-ISS I, some 17 were R-ISS II and 7 were R-ISS III. Points the paper makes about the study in general: In IR-seq, about four fifths of clonotypes but 3% to 3.5% of total reads were represented by single-read clonotypes, whereas in RNA-seq, 74.6% of clonotypes and approximately 45% of reads were represented by single-read clonotypes. Compared with RNA-seq, IR-seq captured clonotypes at much higher depth and more reliably, and a smaller IR-seq throughput was enough to identify most shared clonotypes. The correlation between IR-seq and RNA-seq shared clonotype proportions rose when single-read clonotypes were removed. The sorted CD138-negative fraction was a mixed bone marrow immune population, not purified T cells.

Each patient had bone marrow sampled at the time of active disease. Ficoll-Hypaque density gradient centrifugation was used to isolate bone marrow mononuclear cells. Myeloma plasma cells were removed and CD138-negative cells were collected by negative selection after labeling with CD138 magnetic microbeads on a MACS separator. Flow cytometry with CD138 antibodies on an Attune NxT was used to check how pure the isolated cells were. TRIzol reagent was used to extract total RNA, and a NanoDrop spectrophotometer was used to quantify the extracted RNA. For each patient, paired RNA-seq and IR-seq were run on the CD138-negative bone marrow sample from that patient. TCR libraries were built from about 420 ng RNA with the Immunoverse kit, using molecular barcoded adaptors covering alpha/delta and beta/gamma chains. TCR library preparation used the same RNA that was used for transcriptome sequencing. TCR libraries were sequenced on an Illumina HiSeq 4000 with 2 x 150 cycles. On the study's bioinformatics: TCR reads were aligned to human V, D, J and C references and assembled into CDR3 clonotypes with MiXCR, including quality filtering and error correction. Clonotype counts and gene usage diversity were analyzed with the tcR package in R. For inspection of raw mapping reads, RNA-seq reads were mapped by STAR aligner version 2.5.3a onto GRCh37 of the human genome. To test the effect of sequencing depth on detected clonotypes, IR-seq fastq files were randomly downsampled using Seqtk 1.3. The public sequencing data were trimmed at Q25 with fastp and processed into clonotypes with MiXCR by TCRdb, which kept only in-frame beta chains. CDR3 protein duplicates are merged, each entry listing the most common genes and DNA. TCRdb, not the original authors, processed these V and J calls. The sample profile shows 30,000 to 45,000 distinct CDR3 sequences; about 13% of them were found once. The leading ten clones occupy about 36% of the sample.

Ten or more counts support this clonotype. Its specific antigen is unknown. Base quality data are lacking; no much larger clone is found one base away. Clipping removes 6 bases from V and 3 bases from J, with 7 as the unmatched junction base count. CDR1 and CDR2 were assigned from the germline V gene (reference sequence) as LNHDA and SQIVND. The CDR3 contains 15 residues, cysteine and phenylalanine counted. Only the CDR3 part of the read is kept: 45 bases, read in frame from the first base. The sequenced sample consisted of a population of CD138-negative cells sorted from bone marrow. What the cell subset or site label conveys for this sample: bone marrow mononuclear cells depleted of CD138+ plasma/myeloma cells by negative magnetic selection. The chain is assembled from TRBV19 and TRBJ1-5, and 8 junctional nucleotides match TRBD1. This TCR came from a donor older than 35 with multiple myeloma. The nucleotides are TGTGCCAGTAGCACCAGGACAGGGACCAATCAGCCCCAGCATTTT. Its translation reads: CASSTRTGTNQPQHF.